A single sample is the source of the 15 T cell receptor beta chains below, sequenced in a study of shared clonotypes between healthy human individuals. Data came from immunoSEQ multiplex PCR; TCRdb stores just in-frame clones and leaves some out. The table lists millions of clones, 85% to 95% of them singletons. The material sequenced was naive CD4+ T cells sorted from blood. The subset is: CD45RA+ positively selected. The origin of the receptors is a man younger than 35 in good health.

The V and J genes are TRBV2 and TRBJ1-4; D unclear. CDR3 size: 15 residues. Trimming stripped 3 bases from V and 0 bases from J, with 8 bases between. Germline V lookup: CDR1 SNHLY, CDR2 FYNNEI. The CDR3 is CASSDRGTTNEKLFF. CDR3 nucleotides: TGTGCCAGCAGTGATCGAGGGACAACTAATGAAAAACTGTTTTTT.

CDR3 protein: CASSLGLAGAGELFF. CDR3 coding DNA: TGTGCCAGCAGTTTGGGACTAGCGGGCGCCGGGGAGCTGTTTTTT. The V gene is TRBV13, the J gene TRBJ2-2; 12 bases agree with TRBD2. CDR1 and CDR2 from the germline V gene are PRHDT and FYEKMQ (reference sequence). The CDR3 is 15 residues long. V lost 6 bases, J lost 6 bases, and 5 bases stayed unmatched. Full variable domain (remainder filled in from reference TRBV13 and TRBJ2-2): AAGVIQSPRHLIKEKRETATLKCYPIPRHDTVYWYQQGPGQDPQFLISFYEKMQSDKGSIPDRFSAQQFSDYHSELNMSSLELGDSALYFCASSLGLAGAGELFFGEGSRLTVL.

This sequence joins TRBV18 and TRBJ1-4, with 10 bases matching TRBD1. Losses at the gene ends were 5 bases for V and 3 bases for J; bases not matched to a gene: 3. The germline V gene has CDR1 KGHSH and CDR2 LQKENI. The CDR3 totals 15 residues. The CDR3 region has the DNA TGTGCCAGCTCAAGACAGGGGGCTTCTAATGAAAAACTGTTTTTT. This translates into CASSRQGASNEKLFF.

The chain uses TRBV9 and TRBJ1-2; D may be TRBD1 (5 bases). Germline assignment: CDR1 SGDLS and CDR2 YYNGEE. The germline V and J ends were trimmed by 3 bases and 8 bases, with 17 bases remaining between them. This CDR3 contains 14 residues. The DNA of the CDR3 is TGTGCCAGCAGCGGGACGACAGCCCCGGGGGGCTACACCTTC. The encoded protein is CASSGTTAPGGYTF.

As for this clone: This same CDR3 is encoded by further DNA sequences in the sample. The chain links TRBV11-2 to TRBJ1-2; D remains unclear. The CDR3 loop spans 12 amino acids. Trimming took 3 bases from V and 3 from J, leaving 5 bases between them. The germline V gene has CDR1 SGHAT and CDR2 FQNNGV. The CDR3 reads CASSFLDYGYTF. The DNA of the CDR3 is TGTGCCAGCAGCTTCTTAGACTATGGCTACACCTTC.

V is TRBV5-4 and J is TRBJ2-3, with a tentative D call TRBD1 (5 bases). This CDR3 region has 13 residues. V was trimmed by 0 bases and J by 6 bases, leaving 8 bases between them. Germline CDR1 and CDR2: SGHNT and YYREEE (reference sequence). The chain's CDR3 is CASSLGQQDTQYF. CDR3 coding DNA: TGTGCCAGCAGCTTGGGACAGCAGGATACGCAGTATTTT.

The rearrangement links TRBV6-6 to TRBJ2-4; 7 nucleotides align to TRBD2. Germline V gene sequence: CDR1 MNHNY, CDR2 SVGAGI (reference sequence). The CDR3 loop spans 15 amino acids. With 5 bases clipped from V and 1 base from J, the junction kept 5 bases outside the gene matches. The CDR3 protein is CASSGGGSAKNIQYF. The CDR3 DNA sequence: TGTGCCAGCAGTGGGGGGGGGTCGGCCAAAAACATTCAGTACTTC.

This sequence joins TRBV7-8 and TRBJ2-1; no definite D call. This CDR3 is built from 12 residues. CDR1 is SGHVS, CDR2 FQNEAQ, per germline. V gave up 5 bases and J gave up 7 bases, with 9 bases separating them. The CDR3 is CASSHSRNEQFF. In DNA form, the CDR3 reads TGTGCCAGCAGCCATTCTAGGAATGAGCAGTTCTTC.

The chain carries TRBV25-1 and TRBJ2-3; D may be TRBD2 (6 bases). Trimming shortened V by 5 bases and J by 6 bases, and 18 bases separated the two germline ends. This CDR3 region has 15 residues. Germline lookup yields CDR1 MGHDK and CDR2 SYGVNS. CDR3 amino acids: CASSTGGTWDDTQYF. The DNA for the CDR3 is TGTGCCAGCAGTACGGGTGGGACTTGGGATGATACGCAGTATTTT.

CDR3 protein: CASSPQGYSNQPQHF. CDR3 DNA sequence: TGTGCCAGCAGCCCCCAGGGGTATAGCAATCAGCCCCAGCATTTT. The V call is TRBV6-1, the J call TRBJ1-5; perhaps TRBD1 as D (6 bases). The germline V gene encodes CDR1 MNHNS and CDR2 SASEGT. Trimming cost V 6 bases and J 0 bases, with 12 bases left between them. CDR3 length: 15 residues.

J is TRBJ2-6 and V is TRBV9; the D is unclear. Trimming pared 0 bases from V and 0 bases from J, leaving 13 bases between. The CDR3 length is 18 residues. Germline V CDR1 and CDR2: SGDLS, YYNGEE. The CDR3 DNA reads TGTGCCAGCAGCGTAGGCCCCGGACCGCCCTCTGGGGCCAACGTCCTGACTTTC. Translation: CASSVGPGPPSGANVLTF.

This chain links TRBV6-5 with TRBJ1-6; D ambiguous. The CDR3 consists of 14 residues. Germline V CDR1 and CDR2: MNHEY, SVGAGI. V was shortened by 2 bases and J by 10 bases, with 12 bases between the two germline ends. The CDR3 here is CASSYTPLGSPLHF. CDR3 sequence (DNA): TGTGCCAGCAGTTACACACCGCTTGGATCACCCCTCCACTTT.

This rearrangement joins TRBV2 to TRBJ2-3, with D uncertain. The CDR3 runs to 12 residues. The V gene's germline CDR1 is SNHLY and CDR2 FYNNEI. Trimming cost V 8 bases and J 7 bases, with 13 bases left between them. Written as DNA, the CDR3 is TGTGCCAGCTCGGAGCAAAGTAATACGCAGTATTTT. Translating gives CASSEQSNTQYF. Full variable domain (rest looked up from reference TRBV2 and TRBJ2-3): EPEVTQTPSHQVTQMGQEVILRCVPISNHLYFYWYRQILGQKVEFLVSFYNNEISEKSEIFDDQFSVERPDGSNFTLKIRSTKLEDSAMYFCASSEQSNTQYFGPGTRLTVL.

In DNA form, the CDR3 reads TGTGCCAGCACTTGGGGGGACACGTACTCTGGGGCCAACGTCCTGACTTTC. Protein sequence: CASTWGDTYSGANVLTF. The genes are TRBV5-5 and TRBJ2-6; either TRBD1 or TRBD2 may supply D (6 bases each). The V end lost 6 bases, the J end lost 0 bases, and 16 bases lay between the germline ends. In germline, CDR1 is SGHKS, CDR2 YYEKEE (reference sequence). This CDR3 spans 17 amino acids.

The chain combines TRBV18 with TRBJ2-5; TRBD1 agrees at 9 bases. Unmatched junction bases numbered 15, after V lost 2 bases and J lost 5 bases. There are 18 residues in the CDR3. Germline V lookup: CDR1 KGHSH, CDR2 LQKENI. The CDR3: CASSPTGQGWSMGETQYF. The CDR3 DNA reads TGTGCCAGCTCACCAACGGGACAGGGTTGGAGCATGGGGGAGACCCAGTACTTC.